Below, 31 T cell receptor beta chains from the same sample are listed, as sequenced in a study of CD8 T cells in Susac syndrome. Random hexamers were used to reverse transcribe 0.5 to 1 ug of RNA. TCRdb independently ran MiXCR on the immunoSEQ multiplex PCR reads; one entry per CDR3 protein. The sample lists tens of thousands of distinct CDR3 sequences; just over 90% were seen once. The source material was CD4+ T cells from PBMCs. The receptors stem from a human donor with Susac syndrome.

This rearrangement joins TRBV20-1 to TRBJ2-3, with D uncertain. The length of the CDR3 is 11 residues. Looked up from germline, CDR1 is DFQATT and CDR2 is SNEGSKA (reference sequence). Deletions cut 8 bases from V and 6 bases from J, with 12 bases between. Here the CDR3 DNA reads TGCAGTACCGGCACCGGGGATACGCAGTATTTT. This sequence encodes CSTGTGDTQYF.

This rearrangement joins TRBV5-1 to TRBJ2-7; 8 nucleotides match TRBD1. V shed 2 bases, J shed 3 bases, and the junction held 4 bases outside the gene matches. Germline CDR1 and CDR2: SGHRS and YFSETQ. The CDR3 has 14 amino acids. CDR3 nucleotide sequence: TGCGCCAGCAGCTTAAGACAGGGGTACTACGAGCAGTACTTC. Translated: CASSLRQGYYEQYF.

The table lists this clonotype with a count of one. The chain is built from TRBV3-1 and TRBJ2-6, with D maybe TRBD2 (5 bases). Between the trimmed V and J ends, which lost 11 bases and 2 bases, there was a span of 13 bases. CDR1 and CDR2 (germline): LGHDT, YNNKEL (reference sequence). CDR3 length: 14 amino acids. The CDR3 loop is CASRYGTGANVLTF. CDR3 nucleotides: TGTGCCTCGAGGTACGGGACTGGGGCCAACGTCCTGACTTTC.

The chain links TRBV5-6 to TRBJ1-1; no firm D call. In germline, CDR1 is SGHDT, CDR2 YYEEEE. Between the trimmed V and J ends, which lost 0 bases and 3 bases, there was a span of 6 bases. The CDR3 length is 13 residues. In DNA, the CDR3 is TGTGCCAGCAGCTTGGCGGGATACACTGAAGCTTTCTTT. The encoded protein is CASSLAGYTEAFF.

The chain carries TRBV4-1 and TRBJ1-2; unclear D gene. Germline assignment: CDR1 MGHRA and CDR2 YSYEKL. Deletions cut 0 bases from V and 8 bases from J, with 13 bases between. This CDR3 is 14 amino acids long. The CDR3 DNA reads TGCGCCAGCAGCCAAGAGGAAAGTGGATCCGGCTACACCTTC. It specifies CASSQEESGSGYTF.

The chain carries TRBV7-3 and TRBJ2-3, with D perhaps TRBD2 (5 bases). V lost 3 bases, J lost 6 bases, and 10 bases lay in between. Germline assignment: CDR1 SGHTA and CDR2 FQGTGA. CDR3 length: 13 residues. Here the CDR3 DNA reads TGTGCCAGCAGCTTGGTCGGGATGGATACGCAGTATTTT. The encoded protein is CASSLVGMDTQYF.

This rearrangement joins TRBV12-3 or TRBV12-4 to TRBJ1-4; D is unresolved. The length of the CDR3 is 12 residues. V lost 5 bases and J lost 7, with 8 bases in between. CDR3 nucleotides: TGTGCCAGCAGTCCCAGCTCTGAAAAACTGTTTTTT. Amino acids: CASSPSSEKLFF.

In DNA, the CDR3 is TGTGCCACCAGTGATGGGGTTAGCACAGATACGCAGTATTTT. Translation gives CATSDGVSTDTQYF. This rearrangement joins TRBV24-1 to TRBJ2-3; D unclear. V was clipped by 3 bases and J by 0 bases, with 6 bases between them. Germline CDR1 reads KGHDR; CDR2 reads SFDVKD. CDR3 length: 14 residues.

The chain employs TRBV30 and TRBJ2-2, with TRBD2 as a possible D gene (6 bases). Germline V gives CDR1 GTSNPN, CDR2 SVGIG (reference sequence). The germline V and J ends were trimmed by 2 bases and 5 bases, with 18 bases remaining between them. The CDR3 is 16 amino acids. CDR3 loop: CAWSRGTSSRTGELFF. The CDR3 bases are TGTGCCTGGAGTCGCGGGACTTCGAGCCGAACCGGGGAGCTGTTTTTT.

The chain joins TRBV6-2 or TRBV6-3 to TRBJ1-2; D is unresolved. The CDR3 loop spans 14 amino acids. The V gene lost 7 bases and the J gene lost 3 bases, with 15 bases spanning the gap. The germline V gene encodes CDR1 MNHEY and CDR2 SVGEGT. CDR3 loop: CASTPSPGDYGYTF. The CDR3 nucleotides read TGTGCCAGCACGCCTAGTCCAGGAGACTATGGCTACACCTTC.

The DNA of the CDR3 is TGTGCCAGCAGTTTAGGACTACCCACACAAAAACTGTTTTTT. Its protein is CASSLGLPTQKLFF. This chain uses TRBV28 with TRBJ1-4; no clear D. Trimming left V 2 bases short and J 9 bases short, with 13 bases between. The V gene's germline CDR1 is MDHEN and CDR2 SYDVKM. This CDR3 is 14 amino acids long. The full variable domain, with the rest looked up from reference TRBV28 and TRBJ1-4, is DVKVTQSSRYLVKRTGEKVFLECVQDMDHENMFWYRQDPGLGLRLIYFSYDVKMKEKGDIPEGYSVSREKKERFSLILESASTNQTSMYLCASSLGLPTQKLFFGSGTQLSVL.

V is TRBV28 and J is TRBJ2-2, with D perhaps TRBD1 or TRBD2 (5 bases each). With 8 bases removed from V and 2 bases from J, the gap between germline ends came to 12 bases. CDR1 is MDHEN, CDR2 SYDVKM, per germline. The CDR3 consists of 14 residues. The CDR3 here is CASSRDQNTGELFF. Here the CDR3 DNA reads TGTGCCAGCTCCCGGGACCAAAACACCGGGGAGCTGTTTTTT.

This sequence joins TRBV20-1 and TRBJ2-7; 8 nucleotides line up with TRBD1. CDR1 is DFQATT, CDR2 SNEGSKA, per germline (reference sequence). With 5 bases clipped from V and 5 bases from J, the junction kept 8 bases outside the gene matches. This CDR3 has 13 amino acids. CDR3 coding DNA: TGCAGTGCTGAAAGACAGGGGACCCACGAGCAGTACTTC. Protein sequence: CSAERQGTHEQYF.

This chain uses TRBV5-4 with TRBJ2-5, with unresolved D. V was pared by 1 base and J by 5 bases, with 12 bases between. Looked up from germline, CDR1 is SGHNT and CDR2 is YYREEE (reference sequence). The CDR3 is made up of 14 amino acids. The CDR3 DNA sequence: TGTGCCAGCAGCTTGAGGGCCTCGCGGGAGACCCAGTACTTC. Translation gives CASSLRASRETQYF.

The rearrangement uses TRBV4-3 and TRBJ1-2; TRBD1 is a possible D gene (6 bases). CDR3 size: 13 residues. Trimming stripped 0 bases from V and 9 bases from J, with 11 bases between. Germline V gene data show CDR1 as LGHNA and CDR2 as YSLEER. The CDR3 sequence: CASSQETGRRYTF. The CDR3 DNA reads as TGCGCCAGCAGCCAAGAAACAGGGAGGCGCTACACCTTC.

The chain combines TRBV5-6 with TRBJ1-1, with D perhaps matching TRBD1 (5 bases). Trimming removed 4 bases at V and 10 bases at J, with 23 bases between. In germline, CDR1 is SGHDT, CDR2 YYEEEE. There are 15 residues in the CDR3. The CDR3 loop is CASSPTGGVSGVAFF. Here the CDR3 DNA reads TGTGCCAGCAGCCCGACTGGGGGGGTAAGCGGGGTAGCTTTCTTT.

The chain has TRBV12-3 or TRBV12-4 and TRBJ2-7; the match to TRBD1 covers 9 bases. This CDR3 spans 16 amino acids. Unmatched junction bases numbered 14, after V lost 6 bases and J lost 5 bases. The CDR3 loop is CASRRQAGTGSHEQYF. DNA for the CDR3: TGTGCCAGCAGAAGACAAGCCGGGACAGGGTCCCACGAGCAGTACTTC.

V and J are TRBV20-1 and TRBJ2-1; weak D call: TRBD2 (5 bases). Deletions cut 0 bases from V and 10 bases from J, with 7 bases between. The CDR3 has 11 amino acids. Germline CDR1 and CDR2: DFQATT and SNEGSKA (reference sequence). CDR3 in amino acids: CSARDSGEQFF. The DNA for the CDR3 is TGCAGTGCTAGAGATTCGGGGGAGCAGTTCTTC.

The rearrangement joins TRBV5-6 to TRBJ2-1, with a possible D match to TRBD2 (5 bases). The CDR3 runs to 14 residues. Per the germline V gene, CDR1 is SGHDT and CDR2 is YYEEEE. The V gene lost 4 bases and the J gene lost 0 bases, with 8 bases spanning the gap. This CDR3 is CASSTGSSYNEQFF. The DNA for the CDR3 is TGTGCCAGCAGCACGGGGAGCTCCTACAATGAGCAGTTCTTC.

The gene calls are TRBV12-3 or TRBV12-4 and TRBJ2-1, with TRBD1 identical over 8 bases. Trimming at V came to 0 bases and at J to 3 bases, leaving 4 bases not matched to a gene. CDR3 length equals 16 residues. Here the CDR3 reads CASSLATGTGYNEQFF. CDR3 nucleotides: TGTGCCAGCAGTTTAGCCACCGGGACAGGCTACAATGAGCAGTTCTTC.

The chain carries TRBV20-1 and TRBJ2-1; 7 positions match TRBD2. The CDR3 sequence is 15 residues long. V lost 0 bases to trimming and J lost 5 bases; unmatched junction nucleotides: 7. CDR1 is DFQATT and CDR2 is SNEGSKA in the germline V gene (reference sequence). The CDR3 loop is CSARDPGGSHNEQFF. The CDR3 DNA reads TGCAGTGCTAGAGATCCCGGGGGGTCCCACAATGAGCAGTTCTTC.

The chain links TRBV7-6 to TRBJ2-1; TRBD1 matches at 7 bases. V was clipped by 5 bases and J by 3 bases; unmatched bases: 13. The CDR3 has 17 amino acids. CDR1 and CDR2 (germline): SGHVS, FNYEAQ. In DNA, the CDR3 is TGTGCCAGCAGCGCCAAAATTCGGGACAGTCTCTACAATGAGCAGTTCTTC. Residues: CASSAKIRDSLYNEQFF.

This clonotype was recorded only once. The chain combines TRBV20-1 with TRBJ1-5, with TRBD1 matching over 7 bases. V trimming: 0 bases; J trimming: 2 bases; junction bases outside the gene matches: 1. CDR1 and CDR2 (germline): DFQATT, SNEGSKA (reference sequence). The CDR3 runs to 14 residues. The CDR3 region is CSAREGQGNQPQHF. Written as DNA, the CDR3 is TGCAGTGCTAGAGAAGGACAGGGCAATCAGCCCCAGCATTTT.

The chain couples TRBV3-1 to TRBJ2-1; maybe TRBD2 (5 bases). V was shortened by 4 bases and J by 10 bases, with 11 bases between the two germline ends. The CDR3 totals 12 residues. Germline V CDR1 and CDR2: LGHDT, YNNKEL (reference sequence). The CDR3 DNA reads TGTGCCAGCAGCCGAACCGGGGAAGAGCAGTTCTTC. Translated, it gives CASSRTGEEQFF.

The chain recombines TRBV6-2 or TRBV6-3 with TRBJ2-4; 7 positions agree with TRBD2. The J segment lost 7 bases and the V segment lost 2 bases, leaving 2 bases of the junction unmatched. Germline lookup yields CDR1 MNHEY and CDR2 SVGEGT. The CDR3 covers 13 residues. CDR3 bases: TGTGCCAGCAGTTACGCGGGGGTGAACATTCAGTACTTC. Translating gives CASSYAGVNIQYF.

V gene TRBV6-2 or TRBV6-3 combines with J gene TRBJ2-4; possibly TRBD1 for D (5 bases). The length of the CDR3 is 15 residues. CDR1 is MNHEY, CDR2 SVGEGT, per germline. Deletions cut 6 bases from V and 2 bases from J, with 14 bases between. The CDR3 region is CASSASRDPKNIQYF. DNA of the CDR3: TGTGCCAGCAGCGCGAGCAGGGATCCCAAAAACATTCAGTACTTC.

The rearrangement joins TRBV19 to TRBJ1-3; possibly TRBD1 for D (6 bases). Germline CDR1 and CDR2: LNHDA and SQIVND (reference sequence). Trimming shortened V by 3 bases and J by 8 bases, and 11 bases separated the two germline ends. This CDR3 is 13 amino acids long. The CDR3 bases are TGTGCCAGTAGTATCGGACAGAGGGACACCATATATTTT. Encoded protein: CASSIGQRDTIYF.

CDR3 bases: TGTGCCAGCAGCACCAGGACAGGGGGTATCAATCAGCCCCAGCATTTT. This codes for CASSTRTGGINQPQHF. This chain connects TRBV6-2 or TRBV6-3 to TRBJ1-5; TRBD1 matches at 10 bases. J lost 3 bases, V lost 6 bases, and 8 bases had no gene match. This CDR3 spans 16 amino acids. Germline V lookup: CDR1 MNHEY, CDR2 SVGEGT.

This chain connects TRBV28 to TRBJ1-1, with 7 bases identical to TRBD1. This CDR3 spans 14 amino acids. The J segment lost 5 bases and the V segment lost 8 bases, leaving 11 bases of the junction unmatched. Germline V gene lookup returns CDR1 MDHEN and CDR2 SYDVKM. The CDR3 here is CASRTQGVVTEAFF. The DNA for the CDR3 is TGTGCCAGCCGCACCCAGGGGGTAGTGACTGAAGCTTTCTTT.

The chain combines TRBV12-3 or TRBV12-4 with TRBJ1-2; D not resolved. This CDR3 has 13 amino acids. The V and J ends lost 11 bases and 4 bases respectively, with 17 bases between them. CDR3 protein: CASVRSLSYGYTF. The CDR3 DNA follows: TGTGCCTCAGTCAGGTCGCTAAGCTATGGCTACACCTTC.

The chain employs TRBV28 and TRBJ2-7; D is perhaps TRBD1 (6 bases). The CDR3 spans 17 residues. Germline assignment: CDR1 MDHEN and CDR2 SYDVKM. The V end lost 2 bases, the J end lost 0 bases, and 17 bases lay between the germline ends. In DNA, the CDR3 is TGTGCCAGCAGTTTACCCGGCCTAGGGGGTAACTCCTACGAGCAGTACTTC. Protein: CASSLPGLGGNSYEQYF.